This TCR beta chain was identified during a study of cytomegalovirus exposure and HLA in healthy donors. This clone was seen a handful of times. This CDR3 spans 11 amino acids. CDR1 and CDR2 (germline): DFQATT, SNEGSKA (reference sequence). The germline V and J ends were trimmed by 6 bases and 6 bases, with 10 bases remaining between them. Primers included in the PCR were 60 Vbeta and 13 Jbeta primers. Method: immunoSEQ multiplex PCR; TCRdb's copy keeps in-frame clones and lacks some. This table holds 85,000 to 110,000 clones, around 76% found once. The chain joins TRBV20-1 to TRBJ2-3; no clear D. The material sequenced was PBMCs. The sequence came from a woman aged 18-29 years in good health and CMV-seropositive. The CDR3 DNA is TGCAGTGCCCCCCGCCGGGATACGCAGTATTTT. It specifies CSAPRRDTQYF.